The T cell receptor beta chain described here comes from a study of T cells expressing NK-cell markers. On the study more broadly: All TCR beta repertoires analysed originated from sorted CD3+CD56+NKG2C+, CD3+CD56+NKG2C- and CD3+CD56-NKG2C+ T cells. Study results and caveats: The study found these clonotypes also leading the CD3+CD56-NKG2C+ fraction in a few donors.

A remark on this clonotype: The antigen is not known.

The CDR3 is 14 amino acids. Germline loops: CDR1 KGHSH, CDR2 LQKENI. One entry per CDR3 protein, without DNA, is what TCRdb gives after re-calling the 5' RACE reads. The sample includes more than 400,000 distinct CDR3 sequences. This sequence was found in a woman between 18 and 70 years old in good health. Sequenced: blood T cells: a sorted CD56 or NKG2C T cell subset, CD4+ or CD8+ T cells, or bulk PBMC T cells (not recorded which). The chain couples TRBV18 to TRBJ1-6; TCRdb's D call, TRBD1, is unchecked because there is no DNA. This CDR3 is CASQPGTDNSPLHF.